The clone carrying this T cell receptor beta chain came up once. Per the original methods: Nucleated cell number was recorded as an estimate derived from reference gene primer amplification. Repertoires were generated with immunoSEQ multiplex PCR, while TCRdb's copy carries only in-frame clones and drops some. V, J and clone size reflect that table, while D and trimming were determined from the DNA. The data contain over 250,000 clones, approximately 90% of them seen just once; the ten biggest clones take up approximately 6%. Patients in Seattle were enrolled during active infection, then followed longitudinally. This sample was included in a study of blood T cell repertoires in COVID-19. For the study at large: Some COVID-19 samples were acute and others convalescent; all came from the United States, Italy and Spain. T cells, B-cell-depleted T cells, or PBMCs supplied cDNA or gDNA.

V trimming: 0 bases; J trimming: 8 bases; junction bases outside the gene matches: 13. This CDR3 spans 17 amino acids. Germline CDR1 and CDR2: MGHRA and YSYEKL. The chain employs TRBV4-1 and TRBJ2-1; 7 nucleotides agree with TRBD2. The source of this sequence is a woman in her forties or fifties with COVID-19, enrolled during active disease. Sequences were obtained from peripheral blood. CDR3 protein: CASSQDPGLTSADEQFF. CDR3 coding DNA: TGCGCCAGCAGCCAAGATCCGGGACTAACCAGTGCGGATGAGCAGTTCTTC.